One sample yielded the 17 T cell receptor beta chains listed below, sequenced in a study of OX40 agonist ivuxolimab in advanced cancers. Profiling relied on immunoSEQ multiplex PCR, and the TCRdb table lists in-frame clones only, not all of them. This table has tens of thousands of clones, approximately 84% appearing once. The specimen comprised CD4+ or CD8+ T cells sorted from blood, sampled in a trial of the OX40 agonist ivuxolimab. Every receptor here comes from an adult with an advanced solid tumor such as melanoma, head and neck, liver or kidney cancer.

The gene calls are TRBV6-6 and TRBJ2-5; possibly TRBD1 for D (5 bases). Germline V lookup: CDR1 MNHNY, CDR2 SVGAGI (reference sequence). Trimming shortened V by 1 base and J by 7 bases, and 19 bases separated the two germline ends. The CDR3 is 16 amino acids. The CDR3 nucleotides are TGTGCCAGCAGTTACTTTGACAGCTTCCCGGACGGGACCCAGTACTTC. Translation: CASSYFDSFPDGTQYF.

V and J are TRBV28 and TRBJ1-3; D is uncertain. There are 16 residues in the CDR3. V lost 4 bases, J lost 7 bases, and 20 bases lay in between. Germline V gene sequence: CDR1 MDHEN, CDR2 SYDVKM. CDR3 region: CASSYGPGEATNTIYF. CDR3 nucleotide sequence: TGTGCCAGCAGTTATGGGCCGGGTGAAGCCACGAACACCATATATTTT.

J is TRBJ2-1 and V is TRBV7-3, with 13 bases identical to TRBD2. Germline loops: CDR1 SGHTA, CDR2 FQGTGA. V lost 4 bases to trimming and J lost 0 bases; unmatched junction nucleotides: 9. There are 19 residues in the CDR3. The CDR3 is CASSSPGTSGVVSYNEQFF. Written as DNA, the CDR3 is TGTGCCAGCAGCTCGCCCGGGACTAGCGGGGTAGTCTCCTACAATGAGCAGTTCTTC.

V usage is TRBV11-3 and J usage is TRBJ2-7; maybe TRBD2 (5 bases). CDR1 SGHNT and CDR2 YENEEA come from the germline V gene. The length of the CDR3 is 17 residues. V was pared by 2 bases and J by 0 bases, with 17 bases between. CDR3: CASSLHSAGAISYEQYF. The CDR3 DNA follows: TGTGCCAGCAGCTTACATAGCGCAGGCGCTATCTCCTACGAGCAGTACTTC.

This clone showed up just once. The chain couples TRBV7-9 to TRBJ2-2, with D unresolved. Looked up from germline, CDR1 is SEHNR and CDR2 is FQNEAQ (reference sequence). V lost 1 base to trimming and J lost 7 bases, with 10 bases between them. The CDR3 consists of 14 residues. CDR3 amino acids: CASSLVKSHGELFF. The CDR3, as DNA: TGTGCCAGCAGCTTAGTTAAGTCCCACGGGGAGCTGTTTTTT.

The V call is TRBV2, the J call TRBJ2-5; the match to TRBD2 covers 7 bases. Germline-derived CDR1 and CDR2 are SNHLY and FYNNEI. The CDR3 length is 13 residues. The V and J ends lost 5 bases and 5 bases, in that order; junction bases with no gene match: 5. CDR3 loop: CASSRLSGETQYF. The CDR3 DNA follows: TGTGCCAGCAGTCGACTTAGCGGGGAGACCCAGTACTTC.

The rearrangement joins TRBV7-9 to TRBJ1-5; D is possibly TRBD1 (5 bases). CDR3 size: 15 residues. With 5 bases removed from V and 1 base from J, the gap between germline ends came to 12 bases. Germline V gives CDR1 SEHNR, CDR2 FQNEAQ (reference sequence). DNA for the CDR3: TGTGCCAGCAGCCCTATCGGGGACAGCAATCAGCCCCAGCATTTT. Protein product: CASSPIGDSNQPQHF.

This clone was detected a few times. The chain carries TRBV7-9 and TRBJ2-1; 12 nucleotides align to TRBD1. Per germline, CDR1 SEHNR and CDR2 FQNEAQ (reference sequence). V shed 0 bases and J 8 bases; nucleotides not matched to a gene: 5. This CDR3 contains 16 residues. CDR3 sequence reads: CASSLAPGQGADEQFF. For the CDR3, the DNA is TGTGCCAGCAGCTTAGCTCCGGGACAGGGGGCGGATGAGCAGTTCTTC.

The CDR3 protein is CASSLVWGAAEAFF. The CDR3 nucleotides are TGTGCCAGCAGCTTAGTGTGGGGGGCGGCTGAAGCTTTCTTT. This chain joins TRBV11-2 and TRBJ1-1; perhaps TRBD1 as D (6 bases). The CDR3 loop spans 14 amino acids. V lost 1 base to trimming and J lost 6 bases, with 12 bases between them. Germline assignment: CDR1 SGHAT and CDR2 FQNNGV.

The genes are TRBV11-2 and TRBJ1-2; the D is unclear. The germline CDR1 and CDR2 sequences are SGHAT and FQNNGV. The CDR3 length is 14 residues. Trimming left V 4 bases short and J 2 bases short, with 11 bases between. CDR3 sequence: CASSSSGMNYGYTF. CDR3 DNA sequence: TGTGCCAGCAGCTCGTCGGGGATGAACTATGGCTACACCTTC.

The chain has TRBV6-5 and TRBJ2-7; D not resolved. V lost 0 bases and J lost 5, with 5 bases in between. CDR3 size: 12 residues. Germline V CDR1 and CDR2: MNHEY, SVGAGI. CDR3 sequence (DNA): TGTGCCAGCAGTTACTCGCGGAACGAGCAGTACTTC. Translating gives CASSYSRNEQYF.

The genes are TRBV9 and TRBJ2-7, with D possibly TRBD1 on 5 matching bases. Trimming took 2 bases from V and 0 from J, leaving 6 bases between them. The CDR3 has 13 amino acids. In germline, CDR1 is SGDLS, CDR2 YYNGEE. CDR3 in amino acids: CASSVGASYEQYF. CDR3 in DNA: TGTGCCAGCAGCGTTGGGGCCTCCTACGAGCAGTACTTC.

This chain uses TRBV28 with TRBJ1-1; D uncertain. The germline V gene encodes CDR1 MDHEN and CDR2 SYDVKM. Trimming took off 5 bases at V and 6 bases at J, with 16 bases between the two ends. The CDR3 has 14 amino acids. The CDR3 loop reads CASSRPWGAAEAFF. In DNA form, the CDR3 reads TGTGCCAGCAGTAGGCCCTGGGGAGCGGCTGAAGCTTTCTTT.

V is TRBV19 and J is TRBJ2-3, with D unclear. Germline V CDR1 and CDR2: LNHDA, SQIVND (reference sequence). V was clipped by 3 bases and J by 6 bases, with 7 bases between them. This CDR3 has 12 amino acids. For the CDR3, the DNA is TGTGCCAGTAGTATCCCGTGGGATACGCAGTATTTT. Protein product: CASSIPWDTQYF.

In this sample, this clone is medium-sized (0.01 to 0.1%). The chain uses TRBV5-6 and TRBJ1-5; TRBD1 aligns across 8 bases. After removal of 3 bases from V and 2 bases from J, the junction contained 7 bases not matched to a gene. The CDR3 is 16 residues long. Germline V gene data show CDR1 as SGHDT and CDR2 as YYEEEE. This CDR3 is CASSSRTGPGNQPQHF. The CDR3 DNA sequence: TGTGCCAGCAGCTCACGGACAGGGCCGGGCAATCAGCCCCAGCATTTT.

The chain employs TRBV9 and TRBJ2-3, with D uncertain. From germline, CDR1 is SGDLS and CDR2 YYNGEE. The CDR3 extends over 12 amino acids. V was clipped by 4 bases and J by 3 bases, with 6 bases between them. The CDR3 reads CASSPNTDTQYF. For the CDR3, the DNA is TGTGCCAGCAGCCCGAATACAGATACGCAGTATTTT.

This chain joins TRBV12-5 and TRBJ1-2, with a weak D call TRBD1 (6 bases). CDR3 length: 16 amino acids. V dropped 0 bases and J dropped 6 bases, with 17 bases sitting between them. CDR1 and CDR2 from the germline V gene are LGHNT and FRNRAP. CDR3 residues: CASGLVWGGRGDGYTF. DNA of the CDR3: TGTGCTAGTGGTTTGGTATGGGGGGGCAGGGGTGATGGCTACACCTTC.